Detailed here is one T cell receptor beta chain. Its antigen is undetermined. The V and J ends lost 6 bases and 1 base, in that order; junction bases with no gene match: 2. The CDR3 loop spans 15 amino acids. Germline assignment: CDR1 SGHDN and CDR2 FVKESK. Every isolated RNA sample was fully reverse transcribed, so sequencing captured expressed TCRB transcripts. Measured with immunoSEQ multiplex PCR; TCRdb has only the in-frame clones, and not every one. The sample contains around 330,000 clones, approximately 9.9% of which appear only once. This sample is part of a study of beta chain features in type 1 diabetes. Whole-study results and caveats: In type 1 diabetes patients, VDJ junctions had fewer insertions; deletions at these junctions were more frequent. Shortening that was moderate but significant affected the TCRB CDR3s of Type 1 diabetes patients in all four CD4+ subsets.

Purity exceeded 98% in all sorted populations. The V gene is TRBV14, the J gene TRBJ2-2; TRBD1 matches 10 bases. The receptor comes from a woman in her 30s in good health. The sample consisted of naive CD4+ T cells from blood. The CDR3 reads CASSRTGGNTGELFF. CDR3 sequence (DNA): TGTGCCAGCAGTCGGACAGGGGGGAACACCGGGGAGCTGTTTTTT.